The following is a TCR beta chain sequence with its context. The antigen is not known. The record originates from a study of shared clonotypes between healthy human individuals. At the deep level, the assay was run. Measured with immunoSEQ multiplex PCR; TCRdb has only the in-frame clones, and not every one. The sample yields 2 million to 2.5 million clones, roughly 93% seen once. Study-wide results and limits: When compared with the clonotypes that were shared by all four sorted-subset donors, the non-shared clonotypes turned out to have lower generation probabilities.

The CD4+ fraction was divided into a CD45RA+ naive subset and a CD45RA-negative memory subset. The sequence was collected from a man between 18 and 29 years old in good health. Some clones in this sample may be carry-over from other donors' samples. The specimen sequenced was naive CD4+ T cells from PBMCs. Noted subset: CD45RA+ positively selected.

The DNA for the CDR3 is TGTGCCAGCAGTCGCCGACAGGTGACCTACGAGCAGTACTTC. Translating it yields CASSRRQVTYEQYF. The chain is built from TRBV6-5 and TRBJ2-7; possible D gene TRBD1, 6 bases. The CDR3 consists of 14 residues. The V gene lost 5 bases and the J gene lost 2 bases, with 13 bases spanning the gap. Germline V gene sequence: CDR1 MNHEY, CDR2 SVGAGI.